Following are 19 T cell receptor beta chains from one sample sequenced in a study of T cell responses to AZD1222 COVID-19 vaccine. Libraries were prepared by immunoSEQ multiplex PCR; TCRdb keeps only in-frame clonotypes and omits some of them. The data contain about 110,000 clones, about nine tenths of them singletons. This specimen was peripheral blood, taken on day 0 of MenACWY control vaccination. The receptor source for this set is an adult in good health.

This chain uses TRBV5-1 with TRBJ1-3; tentatively, D is TRBD1 (6 bases). The CDR3 extends over 15 amino acids. Trimming removed 3 bases from V and 3 bases from J, with 13 bases in between. CDR1 is SGHRS and CDR2 is YFSETQ in the germline V gene. The CDR3 nucleotides read TGCGCCAGCAGCTCCGCCCCGGACAGTGGAAACACCATATATTTT. As protein: CASSSAPDSGNTIYF.

The V call is TRBV3-1 (or the pseudogene TRBV3-2), the J call TRBJ2-7, with unresolved D. The CDR3 contains 13 residues. The germline V gene encodes CDR1 LGHDT and CDR2 YNNKEL (reference sequence). V lost 1 base, J lost 5 bases, and 9 bases lay in between. This CDR3 is CASSQVGNDEQYF. The CDR3, as DNA: TGTGCCAGCAGCCAAGTAGGGAACGACGAGCAGTACTTC.

The rearrangement joins TRBV11-2 to TRBJ1-2; D unresolved. The CDR3 consists of 12 residues. The germline gives CDR1 SGHAT, CDR2 FQNNGV. V was pared by 5 bases and J by 5 bases, with 9 bases between. Written as DNA, the CDR3 is TGTGCCAGCAGCCGCTACGAATATGGCTACACCTTC. Its translation: CASSRYEYGYTF. Full variable domain (missing parts from reference TRBV11-2 and TRBJ1-2): EAGVAQSPRYKIIEKRQSVAFWCNPISGHATLYWYQQILGQGPKLLIQFQNNGVVDDSQLPKDRFSAERLKGVDSTLKIQPAKLEDSAVYLCASSRYEYGYTFGSGTRLTVV.

The chain is built from TRBV7-3 and TRBJ1-1, with 9 bases matching TRBD1. This CDR3 has 18 residues. Germline CDR1 SGHTA, CDR2 FQGTGA. V shed 5 bases, J shed 1 base, and the junction held 14 bases outside the gene matches. CDR3 coding DNA: TGTGCCAGCAGCCCGCGGACAGGGGAACGAGGAGGGAACACTGAAGCTTTCTTT. This translates into CASSPRTGERGGNTEAFF.

V gene TRBV7-2 combines with J gene TRBJ1-2; TRBD1 matches at 7 bases. Germline values: CDR1 SGHTA, CDR2 FQGNSA. CDR3 size: 16 residues. The trim removed 5 bases at V and 7 bases at J, leaving 16 bases unmatched. The CDR3 region has the DNA TGTGCCAGCAGCCCCCCCAAAGGGCAGGGGGTAAGTGGCTACACCTTC. It is translated as CASSPPKGQGVSGYTF. Combining the CDR3 with reference TRBV7-2 and TRBJ1-2 gives the whole variable domain GAGVSQSPSNKVTEKGKDVELRCDPISGHTALYWYRQSLGQGLEFLIYFQGNSAPDKSGLPSDRFSAERTGGSVSTLTIQRTQQEDSAVYLCASSPPKGQGVSGYTFGSGTRLTVV.

This rearrangement joins TRBV4-3 to TRBJ2-7, with unresolved D. The CDR3 totals 17 residues. CDR1 and CDR2 (germline): LGHNA, YSLEER. Trimming removed 0 bases from V and 0 bases from J, with 15 bases in between. CDR3 nucleotides: TGCGCCAGCAGCCAAGAGACTGGCTCCTGGGACTCCTACGAGCAGTACTTC. Residues: CASSQETGSWDSYEQYF.

This clone has only one observation. V usage is TRBV6-6 and J usage is TRBJ1-5, with D tentatively TRBD1 (6 bases). The CDR3 has 15 residues. In germline, CDR1 is MNHNY, CDR2 SVGAGI (reference sequence). V was shortened by 5 bases and J by 5 bases, with 16 bases between the two germline ends. CDR3: CASSKPPGQDQPQHF. In DNA, the CDR3 is TGTGCCAGCAGTAAGCCCCCGGGACAAGATCAGCCCCAGCATTTT.

This chain joins TRBV5-5 and TRBJ2-7; D is undetermined. V was trimmed by 0 bases and J by 3 bases, leaving 10 bases between them. The CDR3 extends over 14 amino acids. Germline CDR1 reads SGHKS; CDR2 reads YYEKEE (reference sequence). DNA for the CDR3: TGTGCCAGCAGCTTGGGCCCTCAACTCTACGAGCAGTACTTC. It yields the protein CASSLGPQLYEQYF.

This rearrangement joins TRBV13 to TRBJ1-2; unclear D gene. CDR3 length equals 14 residues. In germline, CDR1 is PRHDT, CDR2 FYEKMQ (reference sequence). V was pared by 2 bases and J by 4 bases, with 11 bases between. CDR3 loop: CASSLLSRLYGYTF. As DNA, the CDR3 is TGTGCCAGCAGCTTATTGTCCCGACTCTATGGCTACACCTTC.

For this clone: The identical CDR3 is also encoded by other nucleotide sequences in the sample. This rearrangement joins TRBV7-2 to TRBJ2-3, with 7 bases identical to TRBD2. The J segment lost 2 bases and the V segment lost 2 bases, leaving 4 bases of the junction unmatched. CDR1 and CDR2 from the germline V gene are SGHTA and FQGNSA. CDR3 length: 15 amino acids. The CDR3 reads CASSLWGGSTDTQYF. DNA for the CDR3: TGTGCCAGCAGCTTATGGGGGGGATCCACAGATACGCAGTATTTT.

The chain couples TRBV10-3 to TRBJ2-5; D perhaps matches TRBD2 (6 bases). Looked up from germline, CDR1 is ENHRY and CDR2 is SYGVKD. The CDR3 consists of 13 residues. V gave up 2 bases and J gave up 5 bases, with 9 bases separating them. In nucleotides, the CDR3 is TGTGCCATCAGTGAGGGGGGGATGGAGACCCAGTACTTC. It encodes CAISEGGMETQYF.

This clone has a single count. The chain links TRBV5-1 to TRBJ2-7; 7 nucleotides agree with TRBD1. This CDR3 is 14 amino acids long. Germline V gives CDR1 SGHRS, CDR2 YFSETQ. V dropped 4 bases and J dropped 3; count of bases not matched to a gene: 7. DNA of the CDR3: TGCGCCAGCAGCCCTCCGACAGGGAACTACGAGCAGTACTTC. Translated, it gives CASSPPTGNYEQYF.

The chain couples TRBV6-5 to TRBJ1-2; possibly TRBD1 for D (6 bases). Between the trimmed V and J ends, which lost 6 bases and 1 base, there was a span of 9 bases. Germline loops: CDR1 MNHEY, CDR2 SVGAGI. This CDR3 has 13 residues. CDR3 amino acids: CASSSDSNYGYTF. The CDR3 DNA reads as TGTGCCAGCAGCTCGGACAGTAACTATGGCTACACCTTC.

The chain joins TRBV27 to TRBJ1-1, with TRBD1 as a possible D gene (6 bases). The CDR3 sequence is 14 residues long. The V gene lost 9 bases and the J gene lost 1 base, with 15 bases spanning the gap. Germline CDR1 and CDR2: MNHEY and SMNVEV (reference sequence). This CDR3 reads CARQQGRWNTEAFF. For the CDR3, the DNA is TGTGCCAGACAACAGGGACGTTGGAACACTGAAGCTTTCTTT.

This clone was seen once. The rearrangement uses TRBV7-2 and TRBJ2-5; D remains ambiguous. V gave up 5 bases and J gave up 2 bases, with 9 bases separating them. Germline V gene data show CDR1 as SGHTA and CDR2 as FQGNSA. This CDR3 is 13 amino acids long. Here the CDR3 DNA reads TGTGCCAGCAGCCCCATGGTGCAAGAGACCCAGTACTTC. Its translation is CASSPMVQETQYF. The whole variable domain, remainder taken from reference TRBV7-2 and TRBJ2-5, is GAGVSQSPSNKVTEKGKDVELRCDPISGHTALYWYRQSLGQGLEFLIYFQGNSAPDKSGLPSDRFSAERTGGSVSTLTIQRTQQEDSAVYLCASSPMVQETQYFGPGTRLLVL.

The chain joins TRBV30 to TRBJ2-7; tentative D call: TRBD1 (5 bases). Germline V lookup: CDR1 GTSNPN, CDR2 SVGIG (reference sequence). With 0 bases removed from V and 8 bases from J, the gap between germline ends came to 11 bases. This CDR3 has 12 amino acids. This CDR3 reads CAWSVIQGQQYF. The CDR3 DNA reads TGTGCCTGGAGTGTAATCCAGGGCCAGCAGTACTTC. Supplemented by reference TRBV30 and TRBJ2-7, the full variable domain reads SQTIHQWPATLVQPVGSPLSLECTVEGTSNPNLYWYRQAAGRGLQLLFYSVGIGQISSEVPQNLSASRPQDRQFILSSKKLLLSDSGFYLCAWSVIQGQQYFGPGTRLTVT.

The gene calls are TRBV11-2 and TRBJ2-3; D is ambiguous. V gave up 4 bases and J gave up 2 bases, with 16 bases separating them. In germline, CDR1 is SGHAT, CDR2 FQNNGV. This CDR3 has 16 residues. The CDR3 DNA follows: TGTGCCAGCAGCTCGCCTCCGAGACTTGACACAGATACGCAGTATTTT. Encoded protein: CASSSPPRLDTDTQYF.

The chain recombines TRBV7-9 with TRBJ1-2; no definite D call. The germline gives CDR1 SEHNR, CDR2 FQNEAQ (reference sequence). The CDR3 runs to 13 residues. The V gene lost 5 bases and the J gene lost 6 bases, with 13 bases spanning the gap. The CDR3 sequence is CASSSMGFDGYTF. The CDR3 DNA reads TGTGCCAGCAGCAGTATGGGGTTCGATGGCTACACCTTC. The full variable domain, its missing parts supplied by reference TRBV7-9 and TRBJ1-2, is DTGVSQNPRHKITKRGQNVTFRCDPISEHNRLYWYRQTLGQGPEFLTYFQNEAQLEKSRLLSDRFSAERPKGSFSTLEIQRTEQGDSAMYLCASSSMGFDGYTFGSGTRLTVV.

The V gene is TRBV4-1, the J gene TRBJ2-7, with D perhaps matching TRBD1 or TRBD2 (5 bases each). V was trimmed by 4 bases and J by 7 bases, leaving 14 bases between them. Germline V gene lookup returns CDR1 MGHRA and CDR2 YSYEKL. This CDR3 comprises 13 residues. The CDR3, as DNA: TGCGCCAGCAGCCCCGGGACGCTGAGGGAGCAGTACTTC. Its translation is CASSPGTLREQYF.